This TCR beta chain was retrieved from a study of T cells in Graves' hyperthyroidism and ophthalmopathy. Study-wide results and limits: Most thyroid clonotypes that were expanded above 0.001 also turned up in blood.

This clonotype has ten or more counts. What it binds is unknown. Researchers took RNA transcripts and amplified the TCR beta CDR3 regions from them. First-round RT-PCR targeting the TCR CDR3 was performed with the HTBI primer set. TCRdb independently ran MiXCR on the multiplex PCR reads; one entry per CDR3 protein. Of hundreds of thousands of distinct CDR3 sequences in the sample, roughly 14% were seen once. Diagnosis of hyperthyroidism was new in patients aged 18 to 65, and its duration was under 2 months. Orbital computed tomography and thyroid ultrasound, together with serum TRAb and thyroxine and clinical symptoms, were used for diagnoses. Sequenced input: blood. The TCR originated in a woman between 18 and 29 years old with Graves' hyperthyroidism.

The DNA of the CDR3 is TGTGCCACCAGCAGAGAGAGGTTTAGCGGGAACCCGAGCTCCTACAATGAGCAGTTCTTC. Translating it yields CATSRERFSGNPSSYNEQFF. The chain uses TRBV15 and TRBJ2-1, with 8 bases matching TRBD2. CDR1 LNHNV and CDR2 YYDKDF come from the germline V gene (reference sequence). The CDR3 length is 20 residues. Losses at the gene ends were 0 bases for V and 0 bases for J; bases not matched to a gene: 13.